The clone carrying this T cell receptor (beta chain) was seen a single time. What it binds is not known. Some second doses came at about 4 weeks and others at about 12 weeks; these were pooled. This sample is part of a study of T cell responses to AZD1222 COVID-19 vaccine. Findings and limits, study-wide: Researchers took repertoire samples only after the peak T cell response had come. Recipients of two AZD1222 doses showed rising Spike-specific TCR breadth and depth. Distributed over spike, vaccine-associated CD4 TCRs predominated at 160-218 and 743-854.

Looked up from germline, CDR1 is SGHTA and CDR2 is FQGNSA. V was shortened by 1 base and J by 3 bases, with 10 bases between the two germline ends. The CDR3 runs 16 residues. Some clones are missing from TCRdb's copy, which holds only in-frame ones; the method was immunoSEQ multiplex PCR. The table lists around 120,000 clones, roughly 92% of them singletons. This chain uses TRBV7-2 with TRBJ2-6, with D unclear. The sample consisted of peripheral blood, taken 28 days after the second AZD1222 dose. The sequence came from an adult who received the AZD1222 COVID-19 vaccine. The CDR3 DNA reads as TGTGCCAGCAGCTTAGTTGTAGGGCTTGGGGCCAACGTCCTGACTTTC. It translates to CASSLVVGLGANVLTF.